The 6 T cell receptor beta chains presented below share a single source sample, sequenced in a study of T cell responses to AZD1222 COVID-19 vaccine. Measured with immunoSEQ multiplex PCR; TCRdb has only the in-frame clones, and not every one. The sample consists of around 130,000 clones, less than 95% of them appearing once. Here the sequenced sample was peripheral blood, taken on day 0 of AZD1222 vaccination. All receptors derive from an adult in good health.

The chain has TRBV5-1 and TRBJ1-3; TRBD1 is a possible D gene (5 bases). Trimming removed 0 bases at V and 3 bases at J, with 13 bases between. The CDR3 is made up of 16 amino acids. Germline lookup yields CDR1 SGHRS and CDR2 YFSETQ. In DNA form, the CDR3 reads TGCGCCAGCAGCTTGGTTGGGGGAAACAATGGAAACACCATATATTTT. Its translation is CASSLVGGNNGNTIYF.

This clone has more than one count but fewer than ten. V gene TRBV11-2 combines with J gene TRBJ2-7, with D tentatively TRBD1 (5 bases). Trimming pared 4 bases from V and 6 bases from J, leaving 10 bases between. CDR3 size: 12 residues. The germline V gene encodes CDR1 SGHAT and CDR2 FQNNGV. The CDR3 protein is CASSSRQGEQYF. The CDR3 DNA sequence: TGTGCCAGCAGCTCCCGCCAGGGCGAGCAGTACTTC.

The gene calls are TRBV6-1 and TRBJ1-6; D may be TRBD1 (6 bases). The CDR3 is 15 residues long. V gave up 2 bases and J gave up 1 base, with 6 bases separating them. CDR1 and CDR2 (germline): MNHNS, SASEGT. The CDR3 region has the DNA TGTGCCAGCAGTGAAAGGGGGTCCTATAATTCACCCCTCCACTTT. This sequence encodes CASSERGSYNSPLHF.

The J gene is TRBJ2-5, the V gene TRBV27; no clear D gene. From germline, CDR1 is MNHEY and CDR2 SMNVEV (reference sequence). Trimming took 6 bases from V and 2 from J, leaving 7 bases between them. CDR3 size: 12 residues. This chain's CDR3 is CASRGQQETQYF. The CDR3 nucleotides are TGTGCCAGCAGGGGCCAACAAGAGACCCAGTACTTC.

This chain connects TRBV19 to TRBJ1-4; D gene unclear. The V gene lost 5 bases and the J gene lost 0 bases, with 10 bases spanning the gap. In germline, CDR1 is LNHDA, CDR2 SQIVND (reference sequence). The CDR3 runs to 15 residues. CDR3 residues: CASSLIWATNEKLFF. In nucleotides, the CDR3 is TGTGCCAGTAGTCTGATTTGGGCAACTAATGAAAAACTGTTTTTT.

The genes are TRBV14 and TRBJ2-7; possible D gene TRBD2, 6 bases. This CDR3 has 19 amino acids. V was pared by 1 base and J by 6 bases, with 28 bases between. CDR1 is SGHDN, CDR2 FVKESK, per germline. In nucleotides, the CDR3 is TGTGCCAGCAGCCAAGCCGGGCCAGGATTTGCGGGGAGGAGGGGCGAGCAGTACTTC. It codes for CASSQAGPGFAGRRGEQYF.